The following is a T cell receptor (beta chain) sequence with its context. Its matching antigen is unknown. TCRdb ran MiXCR on the RT-PCR reads and lists one entry per CDR3 protein. The sample contains 600,000 to 700,000 distinct CDR3 sequences, 14% of which appear only once. The data derive from a study of response to subunit inactivated influenza vaccine. CDR1 and CDR2 (germline): LNHDA, SQIVND (reference sequence). This CDR3 has 15 residues. V trimming: 0 bases; J trimming: 6 bases; junction bases outside the gene matches: 8. Study conclusions and caveats: New T cells are recruited in small numbers by each seasonal influenza vaccination, according to the authors' suggestion.

The origin of this receptor is a man in his fifties who received an inactivated influenza vaccine. This sample comprised PBMCs from blood, obtained 14 days before vaccination. The chain employs TRBV19 and TRBJ2-7, with TRBD1 matching 7 bases. CDR3 DNA: TGTGCCAGTAGTATAGAGGACAGGACCGCCTCCGAGCAGTACTTC. Its translation: CASSIEDRTASEQYF. Supplemented by reference TRBV19 and TRBJ2-7, the full variable domain reads DGGITQSPKYLFRKEGQNVTLSCEQNLNHDAMYWYRQDPGQGLRLIYYSQIVNDFQKGDIAEGYSVSREKKESFPLTVTSAQKNPTAFYLCASSIEDRTASEQYFGPGTRLTVT.